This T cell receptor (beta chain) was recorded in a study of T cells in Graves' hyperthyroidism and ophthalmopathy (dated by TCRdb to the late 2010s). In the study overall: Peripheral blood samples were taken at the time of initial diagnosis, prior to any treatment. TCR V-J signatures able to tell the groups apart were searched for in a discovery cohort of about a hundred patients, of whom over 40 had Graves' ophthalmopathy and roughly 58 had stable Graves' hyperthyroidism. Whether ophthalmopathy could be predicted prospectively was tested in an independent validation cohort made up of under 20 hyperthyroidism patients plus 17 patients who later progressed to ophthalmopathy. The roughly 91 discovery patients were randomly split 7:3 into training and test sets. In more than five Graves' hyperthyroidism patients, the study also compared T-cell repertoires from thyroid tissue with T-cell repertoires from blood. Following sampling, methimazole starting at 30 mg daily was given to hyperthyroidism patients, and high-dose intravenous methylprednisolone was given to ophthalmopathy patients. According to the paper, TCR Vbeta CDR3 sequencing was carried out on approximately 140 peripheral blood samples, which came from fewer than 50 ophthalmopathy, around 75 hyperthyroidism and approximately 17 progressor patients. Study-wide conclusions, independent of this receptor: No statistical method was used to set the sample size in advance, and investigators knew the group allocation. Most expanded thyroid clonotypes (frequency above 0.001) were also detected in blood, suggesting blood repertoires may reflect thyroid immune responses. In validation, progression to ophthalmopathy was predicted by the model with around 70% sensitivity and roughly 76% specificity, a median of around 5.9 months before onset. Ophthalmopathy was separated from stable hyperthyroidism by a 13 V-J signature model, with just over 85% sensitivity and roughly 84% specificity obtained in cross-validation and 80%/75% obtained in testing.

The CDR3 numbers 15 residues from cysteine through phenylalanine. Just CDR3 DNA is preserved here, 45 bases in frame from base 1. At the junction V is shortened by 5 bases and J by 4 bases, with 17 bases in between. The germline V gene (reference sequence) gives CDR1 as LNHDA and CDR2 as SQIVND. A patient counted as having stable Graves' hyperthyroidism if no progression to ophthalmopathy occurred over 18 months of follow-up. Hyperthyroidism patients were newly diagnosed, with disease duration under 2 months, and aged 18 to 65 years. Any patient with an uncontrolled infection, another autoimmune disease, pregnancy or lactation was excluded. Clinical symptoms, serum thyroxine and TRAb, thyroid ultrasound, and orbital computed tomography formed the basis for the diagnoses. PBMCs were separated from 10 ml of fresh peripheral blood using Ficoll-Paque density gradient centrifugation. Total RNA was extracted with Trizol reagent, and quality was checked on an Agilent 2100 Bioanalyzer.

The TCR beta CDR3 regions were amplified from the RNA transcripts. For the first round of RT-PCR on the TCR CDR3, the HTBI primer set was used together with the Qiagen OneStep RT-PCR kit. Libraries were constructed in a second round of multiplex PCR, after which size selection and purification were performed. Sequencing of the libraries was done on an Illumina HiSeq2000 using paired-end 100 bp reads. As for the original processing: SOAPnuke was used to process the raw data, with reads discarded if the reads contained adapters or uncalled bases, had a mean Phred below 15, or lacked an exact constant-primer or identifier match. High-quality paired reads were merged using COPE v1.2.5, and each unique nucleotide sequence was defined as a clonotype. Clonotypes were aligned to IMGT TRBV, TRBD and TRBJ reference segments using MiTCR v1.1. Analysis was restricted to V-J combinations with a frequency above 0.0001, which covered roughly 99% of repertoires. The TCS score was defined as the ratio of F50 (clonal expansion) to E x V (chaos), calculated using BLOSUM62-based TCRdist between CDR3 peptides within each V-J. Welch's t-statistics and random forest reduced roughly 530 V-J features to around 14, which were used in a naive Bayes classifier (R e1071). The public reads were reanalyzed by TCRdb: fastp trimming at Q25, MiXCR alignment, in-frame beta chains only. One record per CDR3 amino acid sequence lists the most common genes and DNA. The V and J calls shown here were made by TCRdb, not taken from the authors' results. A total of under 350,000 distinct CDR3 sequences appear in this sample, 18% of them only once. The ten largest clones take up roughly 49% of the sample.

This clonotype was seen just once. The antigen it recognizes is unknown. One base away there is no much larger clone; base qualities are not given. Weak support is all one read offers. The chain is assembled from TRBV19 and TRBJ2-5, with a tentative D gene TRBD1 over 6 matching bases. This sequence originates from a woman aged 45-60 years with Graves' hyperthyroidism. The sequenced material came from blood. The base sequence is TGTGCCAGTAGTCCGTTCAGGGGAAAAGGAGAGACCCAGTACTTC. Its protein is CASSPFRGKGETQYF. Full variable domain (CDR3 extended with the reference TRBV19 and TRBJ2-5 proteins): DGGITQSPKYLFRKEGQNVTLSCEQNLNHDAMYWYRQDPGQGLRLIYYSQIVNDFQKGDIAEGYSVSREKKESFPLTVTSAQKNPTAFYLCASSPFRGKGETQYFGPGTRLLVL.